This T cell receptor (beta chain) is drawn from a study of shared clonotypes between healthy human individuals. Overall study context: Used for every donor were three CD4 naive, three CD4 memory, two CD8 naive and one CD8 memory plate.

Concerning this clone: Its target is unknown.

Germline loops: CDR1 SGDLS, CDR2 YYNGEE. There are 12 residues in the CDR3. V gave up 0 bases and J gave up 11 bases, with 11 bases separating them. Assay used: immunoSEQ multiplex PCR; TCRdb lists only in-frame clones, some missing. The profile shows some 1.4 million clones, 96% of them singletons. Study results and limitations: Sharing of clonotypes among donors was expected to vary with sequencing depth.

Sequenced input: naive CD4+ T cells sorted from blood. Described subset: CD45RA+ positively selected. J is TRBJ1-1 and V is TRBV9, with a possible D match to TRBD1 (6 bases). The receptor's source is a young man in good health. The CDR3 is CASSVEGTQAFF. CDR3 bases: TGTGCCAGCAGCGTAGAGGGGACACAGGCTTTCTTT.